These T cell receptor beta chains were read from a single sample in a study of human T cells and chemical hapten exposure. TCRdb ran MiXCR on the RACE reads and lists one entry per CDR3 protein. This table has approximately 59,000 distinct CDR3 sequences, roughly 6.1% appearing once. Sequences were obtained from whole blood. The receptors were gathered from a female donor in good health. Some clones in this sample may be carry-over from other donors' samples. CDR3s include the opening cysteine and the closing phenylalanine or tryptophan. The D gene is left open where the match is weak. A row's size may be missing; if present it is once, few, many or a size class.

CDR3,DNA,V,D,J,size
CASSSPFTRTANNDQPQHF,TGTGCCAGCAGTTCCCCGTTTACCAGGACAGCGAACAATGATCAGCCCCAGCATTTT,TRBV12-3/TRBV12-4,-,TRBJ1-5,many
CASSLKRDTQYF,TGTGCCAGCAGTCTTAAAAGGGATACGCAGTATTTT,TRBV28,-,TRBJ2-3,-
CASSAQGAGEKLFF,TGTGCCAGCAGCGCACAGGGGGCAGGGGAAAAACTGTTTTTT,TRBV7-2,TRBD1,TRBJ1-4,many
CASSYGGFGSGANVLTF,TGTGCCAGCAGTTACGGGGGCTTTGGCTCTGGGGCCAACGTCCTGACTTTC,TRBV6-5,-,TRBJ2-6,many
CSARRTNRGYGYTF,TGCAGTGCGAGAAGGACCAACCGTGGCTATGGCTACACCTTC,TRBV20-1,-,TRBJ1-2,-
CASSLGTGNEQFF,TGTGCCAGCAGTTTAGGTACTGGCAATGAGCAGTTCTTC,TRBV12-3/TRBV12-4,-,TRBJ2-1,many
CASTPGFGGLVTEAFF,TGTGCCAGCACCCCTGGTTTCGGGGGGCTGGTTACTGAAGCTTTCTTT,TRBV6-5,-,TRBJ1-1,few
CASSEVAGGDNEQFF,TGTGCCAGCAGTGAAGTAGCGGGAGGAGACAATGAGCAGTTCTTC,TRBV2,TRBD2,TRBJ2-1,few
CAWRRGGAGNTEAFF,TGTGCCTGGAGACGGGGTGGGGCAGGAAACACTGAAGCTTTCTTT,TRBV30,-,TRBJ1-1,few
CASSSFSGGIQETQYF,TGTGCCAGCAGCTCGTTTTCGGGCGGCATCCAAGAGACCCAGTACTTC,TRBV28,-,TRBJ2-5,-
CASLGGSTGMNTEAFF,TGTGCCAGCTTGGGCGGGTCAACAGGGATGAACACTGAAGCTTTCTTT,TRBV7-9,-,TRBJ1-1,many
CAISGQGYYGYTF,TGTGCCATCAGTGGACAGGGATACTATGGCTACACCTTC,TRBV10-3,TRBD1,TRBJ1-2,many
CASSSIPIAGGVYF,TGTGCCAGCAGCTCGATACCAATAGCGGGAGGGGTGTATTTT,TRBV7-3,TRBD2,TRBJ2-3,many
CASSLGKGDTEAFF,TGTGCCAGCAGCTTGGGGAAGGGGGACACTGAAGCTTTCTTT,TRBV5-5,-,TRBJ1-1,-
CASTWGLVSYKQYF,TGTGCCAGCACCTGGGGACTAGTCTCCTACAAGCAGTACTTC,TRBV6-2/TRBV6-3,TRBD2,TRBJ2-7,-